Presented here are 8 T cell receptor beta chains from one specimen sequenced in a study of blood T cell repertoires in COVID-19. Assay: immunoSEQ multiplex PCR; the TCRdb copy retains only in-frame clones and omits some. This sample has 100,000 to 150,000 clones, with around 81% found just once. The sample consisted of peripheral blood. The receptors stem from a man aged 25 to 40 with COVID-19, enrolled during active disease.

This chain connects TRBV11-3 to TRBJ2-5; 7 positions match TRBD1. The germline gives CDR1 SGHNT, CDR2 YENEEA. Trimming cost V 5 bases and J 1 base; bases outside gene matches: 13. This CDR3 region has 17 residues. The CDR3 reads CASSPRSQGVGQETQYF. CDR3 sequence (DNA): TGTGCCAGCAGCCCCCGAAGCCAGGGGGTAGGCCAAGAGACCCAGTACTTC.

The rearrangement links TRBV2 to TRBJ1-4; 9 bases are a match to TRBD1. Trimming took 4 bases from V and 3 from J; bases not matched to a gene: 3. This CDR3 is 15 amino acids long. Germline V gives CDR1 SNHLY, CDR2 FYNNEI. The CDR3 bases are TGTGCCAGCAGTGGACAGGGGGTGGCTAATGAAAAACTGTTTTTT. It codes for CASSGQGVANEKLFF.

The rearrangement uses TRBV5-6 and TRBJ2-7, with D perhaps TRBD2 (6 bases). Germline V gives CDR1 SGHDT, CDR2 YYEEEE. This CDR3 has 13 residues. Trimming took 4 bases from V and 3 from J, leaving 11 bases between them. This chain's CDR3 is CASSVGLHYEQYF. CDR3 coding DNA: TGTGCCAGCAGCGTGGGACTTCACTACGAGCAGTACTTC.

This clone was counted many times. This chain links TRBV29-1 with TRBJ2-2; TRBD1 might be the D (5 bases). Germline V gene data show CDR1 as SQVTM and CDR2 as ANQGSEA. CDR3 length: 13 residues. V lost 5 bases, J lost 4 bases, and 11 bases lay in between. Here the CDR3 reads CSVPWTSTGELFF. Here the CDR3 DNA reads TGCAGCGTTCCCTGGACAAGCACCGGGGAGCTGTTTTTT.

The chain uses TRBV18 and TRBJ1-5; tentatively, D is TRBD1 (5 bases). Trimming took off 4 bases at V and 1 base at J, with 5 bases between the two ends. From germline, CDR1 is KGHSH and CDR2 LQKENI. The CDR3 runs to 13 residues. The CDR3 loop is CASSQGSNQPQHF. The CDR3 DNA follows: TGTGCCAGCTCACAGGGGAGCAATCAGCCCCAGCATTTT. Full variable domain (missing parts from reference TRBV18 and TRBJ1-5): NAGVMQNPRHLVRRRGQEARLRCSPMKGHSHVYWYRQLPEEGLKFMVYLQKENIIDESGMPKERFSAEFPKEGPSILRIQQVVRGDSAAYFCASSQGSNQPQHFGDGTRLSIL.

The chain is built from TRBV7-2 and TRBJ1-2, with TRBD1 identical over 9 bases. There are 14 residues in the CDR3. Germline-derived CDR1 and CDR2 are SGHTA and FQGNSA. With V trimmed by 3 bases and J by 8 bases, 7 bases remained unmatched. Here the CDR3 reads CASSFGDRGSGYTF. The CDR3 DNA reads as TGTGCCAGCAGCTTCGGAGACAGGGGGTCCGGCTACACCTTC.

The V gene is TRBV19, the J gene TRBJ1-5; no reliable D call. CDR3 length: 14 residues. Germline lookup yields CDR1 LNHDA and CDR2 SQIVND (reference sequence). V lost 4 bases to trimming and J lost 0 bases, with 7 bases between them. The CDR3 DNA sequence: TGTGCCAGTAGTAGGAGTTATAGCAATCAGCCCCAGCATTTT. Protein sequence: CASSRSYSNQPQHF.

This chain joins TRBV28 and TRBJ2-3; 10 bases fit TRBD2. Trimming took 2 bases from V and 3 from J; bases not matched to a gene: 8. The CDR3 is made up of 17 amino acids. Germline CDR1 reads MDHEN; CDR2 reads SYDVKM. The CDR3 bases are TGTGCCAGCAGTTTACGGCCGCTAGCGGGAGTTACAGATACGCAGTATTTT. Amino acids: CASSLRPLAGVTDTQYF. The full variable domain, in which reference TRBV28 and TRBJ2-3 provide the parts outside the CDR3, is DVKVTQSSRYLVKRTGEKVFLECVQDMDHENMFWYRQDPGLGLRLIYFSYDVKMKEKGDIPEGYSVSREKKERFSLILESASTNQTSMYLCASSLRPLAGVTDTQYFGPGTRLTVL.